Shown below are 20 T cell receptor beta chains from a single sample sequenced in a study of OX40 agonist ivuxolimab in advanced cancers. The table came from immunoSEQ multiplex PCR; TCRdb's copy has only in-frame clones and leaves some out. The sample lists 70,000 or so clones, more than 85% occurring once. This material consisted of CD4+ or CD8+ T cells sorted from blood, taken in a trial of the OX40 agonist ivuxolimab. These receptors all come from an adult with an advanced solid tumor such as melanoma, head and neck, liver or kidney cancer.

This sequence joins TRBV5-8 and TRBJ1-5; D is unresolved. Germline lookup yields CDR1 SGHTS and CDR2 YDEGEE. V was clipped by 1 base and J by 2 bases, with 4 bases between them. The CDR3 consists of 13 residues. The CDR3 DNA reads TGTGCCAGCAGCTTGTTGGGCAATCAGCCCCAGCATTTT. Protein product: CASSLLGNQPQHF.

The rearrangement links TRBV6-6 to TRBJ2-1; D not certain. The germline V gene encodes CDR1 MNHNY and CDR2 SVGAGI (reference sequence). V lost 0 bases and J lost 9, with 9 bases in between. CDR3 length: 13 residues. The CDR3 sequence: CASSYSSQTEQFF. The CDR3, as DNA: TGTGCCAGCAGTTACTCGAGTCAGACTGAGCAGTTCTTC.

CDR3 bases: TGTGCCAGCAGTGCGATCGGGGGGACATCCGGGGAGCTGTTTTTT. It is translated as CASSAIGGTSGELFF. This chain uses TRBV27 with TRBJ2-2, with a weak D call TRBD2 (7 bases). The CDR3 totals 15 residues. V dropped 5 bases and J dropped 6 bases, with 16 bases sitting between them. Germline assignment: CDR1 MNHEY and CDR2 SMNVEV (reference sequence).

The J gene is TRBJ2-2, the V gene TRBV5-6; 7 bases align to TRBD2. This CDR3 comprises 15 residues. The germline CDR1 and CDR2 sequences are SGHDT and YYEEEE. The trim removed 0 bases at V and 9 bases at J, leaving 8 bases unmatched. CDR3 coding DNA: TGTGCCAGCAGCTTGGGGCTAGCGGAGGTTCGGGAGCTGTTTTTT. It encodes CASSLGLAEVRELFF.

The chain employs TRBV5-4 and TRBJ2-5; D gene unclear. Germline V gene lookup returns CDR1 SGHNT and CDR2 YYREEE (reference sequence). The ends were cut back, 4 bases at V and 3 bases at J, with 13 bases in the middle. The CDR3 consists of 14 residues. CDR3 sequence (DNA): TGTGCCAGCAGCCTGGTGCCTAGGGAAGAGACCCAGTACTTC. Translation: CASSLVPREETQYF. Supplemented by reference TRBV5-4 and TRBJ2-5, the full variable domain reads ETGVTQSPTHLIKTRGQQVTLRCSSQSGHNTVSWYQQALGQGPQFIFQYYREEENGRGNFPPRFSGLQFPNYSSELNVNALELDDSALYLCASSLVPREETQYFGPGTRLLVL.

The chain couples TRBV5-4 to TRBJ2-7; possible D gene TRBD2, 5 bases. The CDR3 totals 15 residues. With 0 bases removed from V and 2 bases from J, the gap between germline ends came to 12 bases. Germline-derived CDR1 and CDR2 are SGHNT and YYREEE (reference sequence). CDR3 amino acids: CASSLGGSPTYEQYF. CDR3 DNA: TGTGCCAGCAGCTTGGGAGGGTCTCCCACCTACGAGCAGTACTTC.

This chain connects TRBV19 to TRBJ1-5, with a tentative D call TRBD1 (5 bases). In germline, CDR1 is LNHDA, CDR2 SQIVND (reference sequence). V dropped 7 bases and J dropped 6 bases, with 16 bases sitting between them. The CDR3 extends over 14 amino acids. The CDR3 spells CASTPWGGGQPQHF. In DNA form, the CDR3 reads TGTGCCAGTACCCCCTGGGGGGGTGGTCAGCCCCAGCATTTT.

J is TRBJ2-3 and V is TRBV19; TRBD2 is a possible D gene (5 bases). Deletions cut 4 bases from V and 4 bases from J, with 12 bases between. CDR3 length: 14 residues. CDR1 is LNHDA and CDR2 is SQIVND in the germline V gene (reference sequence). In nucleotides, the CDR3 is TGTGCCAGTAGTACCTGGTCGGAGGCAGATACGCAGTATTTT. Protein: CASSTWSEADTQYF.

The chain uses TRBV9 and TRBJ2-7; D is tentatively TRBD1 or TRBD2 (6 bases each). Germline CDR1 SGDLS, CDR2 YYNGEE. The V gene lost 1 base and the J gene lost 0 bases, with 11 bases spanning the gap. The CDR3 loop spans 15 amino acids. The CDR3 sequence is CASSVWGAGSYEQYF. CDR3 in DNA: TGTGCCAGCAGCGTATGGGGGGCGGGCTCCTACGAGCAGTACTTC.

The chain links TRBV7-6 to TRBJ1-3, with unresolved D. CDR3 length: 12 amino acids. Trimming left V 7 bases short and J 2 bases short, with 6 bases between. Germline CDR1 and CDR2: SGHVS and FNYEAQ. The CDR3 loop is CASTQTGNTIYF. CDR3 bases: TGTGCCAGCACCCAGACTGGAAACACCATATATTTT.

The J gene is TRBJ1-3, the V gene TRBV19; weak D call: TRBD1 (6 bases). The germline V gene has CDR1 LNHDA and CDR2 SQIVND (reference sequence). V shed 5 bases and J shed 0 bases, with 11 bases lying between them. The CDR3 length is 15 residues. CDR3 nucleotides: TGTGCCAGTAGTGACAGGACGAGCTCTGGAAACACCATATATTTT. Translating gives CASSDRTSSGNTIYF.

The chain uses TRBV9 and TRBJ2-3; 10 nucleotides align to TRBD1. The CDR3 runs 13 residues. The germline V gene encodes CDR1 SGDLS and CDR2 YYNGEE. V trimming: 4 bases; J trimming: 10 bases; junction bases outside the gene matches: 6. The CDR3 nucleotides are TGTGCCAGCAGCCCCGGGGGGACAGGGGCGCAGTATTTT. Amino acid sequence: CASSPGGTGAQYF.

The CDR3 DNA follows: TGTGCCAGCAGCGTAGAGCCCGGACAGAACACTGAAGCTTTCTTT. It specifies CASSVEPGQNTEAFF. The rearrangement links TRBV9 to TRBJ1-1, with D possibly TRBD1 on 5 matching bases. The V end lost 0 bases, the J end lost 1 base, and 10 bases lay between the germline ends. The germline gives CDR1 SGDLS, CDR2 YYNGEE. The CDR3 contains 15 residues.

V gene TRBV6-1 combines with J gene TRBJ1-1, with a weak D call TRBD1 (6 bases). V lost 3 bases and J 0 bases, leaving 14 bases between the germline ends. The germline CDR1 and CDR2 sequences are MNHNS and SASEGT. The CDR3 loop spans 16 amino acids. The CDR3 spells CASSDNREEMNTEAFF. The CDR3 coding sequence is TGTGCCAGCAGTGACAACAGGGAGGAGATGAACACTGAAGCTTTCTTT.

The gene calls are TRBV7-9 and TRBJ1-2; TRBD1 aligns across 7 bases. The V gene end was trimmed by 1 base and the J gene end by 8 bases; junction bases not matched to a gene: 10. The germline CDR1 and CDR2 sequences are SEHNR and FQNEAQ (reference sequence). This CDR3 contains 15 residues. The CDR3 DNA sequence: TGTGCCAGCAGCTTAGTTGACAGGGTCTCGGGAGGCTACACCTTC. Amino acid sequence: CASSLVDRVSGGYTF.

V gene TRBV27 combines with J gene TRBJ2-7, with 11 bases aligning to TRBD2. The CDR3 totals 18 residues. V was clipped by 5 bases and J by 3 bases; unmatched bases: 15. Germline assignment: CDR1 MNHEY and CDR2 SMNVEV (reference sequence). CDR3 amino acids: CASSDRGTSGTFNYEQYF. DNA for the CDR3: TGTGCCAGCAGTGACAGGGGGACTAGCGGAACCTTCAACTACGAGCAGTACTTC.

The rearrangement joins TRBV13 to TRBJ2-7; D possibly corresponds to TRBD2 (6 bases). CDR1 is PRHDT and CDR2 is FYEKMQ in the germline V gene (reference sequence). Trimming removed 5 bases from V and 0 bases from J, with 14 bases in between. The CDR3 sequence is 15 residues long. The CDR3 protein is CASSASSALSYEQYF. The CDR3 nucleotides read TGTGCCAGCAGCGCCTCTAGCGCTCTCTCCTACGAGCAGTACTTC. The full variable domain, in which reference TRBV13 and TRBJ2-7 provide the parts outside the CDR3, is AAGVIQSPRHLIKEKRETATLKCYPIPRHDTVYWYQQGPGQDPQFLISFYEKMQSDKGSIPDRFSAQQFSDYHSELNMSSLELGDSALYFCASSASSALSYEQYFGPGTRLTVT.

The chain links TRBV27 to TRBJ2-3; 8 bases match TRBD1. CDR3 length: 12 amino acids. The trim removed 9 bases at V and 6 bases at J, leaving 5 bases unmatched. Germline assignment: CDR1 MNHEY and CDR2 SMNVEV (reference sequence). The CDR3 DNA reads TGTGCCAGACAGGGGGGAGGCGATACGCAGTATTTT. It encodes CARQGGGDTQYF.

This chain uses TRBV5-1 with TRBJ2-7; TRBD1 might be the D (6 bases). Trimming removed 2 bases at V and 0 bases at J, with 15 bases between. CDR3 length: 16 residues. Germline V lookup: CDR1 SGHRS, CDR2 YFSETQ. CDR3 coding DNA: TGCGCCAGCAGCTTATCCAGGGACACCTACTCCTACGAGCAGTACTTC. Amino acids: CASSLSRDTYSYEQYF.

In DNA form, the CDR3 reads TGTGCCAGCAGCCTGGGGGGGTATAATTCACCCCTCCACTTT. Translated, it gives CASSLGGYNSPLHF. The rearrangement links TRBV7-9 to TRBJ1-6; the D gene is possibly TRBD1 (5 bases). Germline V gives CDR1 SEHNR, CDR2 FQNEAQ (reference sequence). The V end was cut by 5 bases, the J end by 4 bases, with 9 bases between. This CDR3 region has 14 residues.